This T cell receptor (beta chain) was retrieved from a study of PD-1 blockade in classical Hodgkin lymphoma. Study observations and caveats: Reported baseline diversity: healthy donors highest, relapsed/refractory patients lowest.

In regard to this clone: Its antigen remains unknown.

Sequencing used immunoSEQ multiplex PCR; TCRdb keeps in-frame clones, though not all of them. Here the sample spans 9,000 to 10,000 clones, 91% being singletons. Regarding time point: newly diagnosed, previously untreated cHL patient sample. After PBMCs were thawed, their CD8+ T cells were isolated by magnetic negative selection. The source material was CD8+ T cells from blood. The TCR originated in a human donor with classical Hodgkin lymphoma.

The CDR3 region is CATASSYEQYF. DNA of the CDR3: TGTGCCACCGCGAGCTCCTACGAGCAGTACTTC. The chain links TRBV27 to TRBJ2-7, with D unclear. The CDR3 is made up of 11 amino acids. Germline lookup yields CDR1 MNHEY and CDR2 SMNVEV (reference sequence). The V gene lost 10 bases and the J gene lost 0 bases, with 7 bases spanning the gap.